A single sample gave rise to the 6 T cell receptor beta chains below, sequenced in a study of T cell changes during pregnancy in multiple sclerosis. Method: immunoSEQ multiplex PCR; TCRdb's copy keeps in-frame clones and lacks some. The table records around 61,000 clones, roughly 89% of them present only once. The sample consisted of peripheral blood, taken in the third trimester of pregnancy. These TCRs come from a female donor in good health, enrolled as a control in a pregnancy study.

The chain employs TRBV28 and TRBJ1-2; D not certain. The CDR3 is made up of 12 amino acids. The V and J ends lost 10 bases and 3 bases respectively, with 12 bases between them. Germline V gene data show CDR1 as MDHEN and CDR2 as SYDVKM. In DNA, the CDR3 is TGTGCCAACCGGGTAGGCGACTATGGCTACACCTTC. Amino acids: CANRVGDYGYTF.

CDR3 protein: CASSEFRGVTTEAFF. For the CDR3, the DNA is TGTGCCAGCAGTGAATTTCGGGGTGTGACCACTGAAGCTTTCTTT. V and J are TRBV25-1 and TRBJ1-1; D uncertain. CDR1 is MGHDK and CDR2 is SYGVNS in the germline V gene. The CDR3 is made up of 15 amino acids. Trimming shortened V by 1 base and J by 4 bases, and 13 bases separated the two germline ends. Full variable domain (rest looked up from reference TRBV25-1 and TRBJ1-1): EADIYQTPRYLVIGTGKKITLECSQTMGHDKMYWYQQDPGMELHLIHYSYGVNSTEKGDLSSESTVSRIRTEHFPLTLESARPSHTSQYLCASSEFRGVTTEAFFGQGTRLTVV.

This sequence joins TRBV9 and TRBJ2-1; TRBD2 aligns across 10 bases. V lost 1 base to trimming and J lost 11 bases; unmatched junction nucleotides: 12. CDR1 and CDR2 (germline): SGDLS, YYNGEE. The length of the CDR3 is 16 residues. The CDR3 coding sequence is TGTGCCAGCAGCGTAACCGCATCGAGCGGGGGGGCAAAGCAGTTCTTC. Protein: CASSVTASSGGAKQFF.

The chain carries TRBV28 and TRBJ1-4; D gene uncertain. The germline gives CDR1 MDHEN, CDR2 SYDVKM. Deletions cut 3 bases from V and 8 bases from J, with 13 bases between. This CDR3 is built from 14 residues. CDR3: CASSFRREGEKLFF. CDR3 DNA: TGTGCCAGCAGTTTTAGGAGGGAAGGAGAAAAACTGTTTTTT.

V usage is TRBV28 and J usage is TRBJ1-2; weak D call: TRBD1 (5 bases). The CDR3 extends over 14 amino acids. V dropped 5 bases and J dropped 4 bases, with 14 bases sitting between them. Germline-derived CDR1 and CDR2 are MDHEN and SYDVKM. The CDR3, as DNA: TGTGCCAGCAGTCCCCCGGACAAATTCTATGGCTACACCTTC. Amino acids: CASSPPDKFYGYTF.

The chain couples TRBV4-3 to TRBJ2-5; 10 bases line up with TRBD1. Looked up from germline, CDR1 is LGHNA and CDR2 is YSLEER. The CDR3 has 15 residues. With V trimmed by 2 bases and J by 5 bases, 5 bases remained unmatched. CDR3 in amino acids: CASSQRQGAQETQYF. In DNA form, the CDR3 reads TGCGCCAGCAGCCAACGACAGGGGGCCCAGGAGACCCAGTACTTC.